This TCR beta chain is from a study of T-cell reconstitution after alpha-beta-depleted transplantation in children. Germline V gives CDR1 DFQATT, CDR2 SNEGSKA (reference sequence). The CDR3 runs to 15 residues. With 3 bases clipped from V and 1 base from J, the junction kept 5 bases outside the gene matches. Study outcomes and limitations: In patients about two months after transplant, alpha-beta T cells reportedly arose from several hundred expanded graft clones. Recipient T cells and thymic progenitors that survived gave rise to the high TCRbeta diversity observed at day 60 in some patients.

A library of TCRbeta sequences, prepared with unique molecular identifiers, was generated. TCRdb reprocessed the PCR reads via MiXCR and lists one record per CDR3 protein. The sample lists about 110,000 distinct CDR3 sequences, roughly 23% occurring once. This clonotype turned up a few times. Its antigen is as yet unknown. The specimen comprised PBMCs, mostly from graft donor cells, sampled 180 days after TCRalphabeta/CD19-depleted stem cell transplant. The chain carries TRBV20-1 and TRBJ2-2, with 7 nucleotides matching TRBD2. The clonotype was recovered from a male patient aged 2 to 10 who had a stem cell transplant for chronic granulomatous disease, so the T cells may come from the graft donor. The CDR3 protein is CSASELAMNTGELFF. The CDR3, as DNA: TGCAGTGCTAGCGAACTAGCGATGAACACCGGGGAGCTGTTTTTT.